These 24 T cell receptor beta chains originate from one sample sequenced in a study of T-cell reconstitution after alpha-beta-depleted transplantation in children. Library preparation (for TCRbeta) was performed with unique molecular identifiers. In TCRdb, the PCR reads were re-called with MiXCR into one record per CDR3 protein. The sample lists around 600,000 distinct CDR3 sequences; about 23% were seen once. Sequenced material: PBMCs, mostly from graft donor cells, taken 360 days after TCRalphabeta/CD19-depleted stem cell transplant. The source of these receptors is a boy in the first two years of life who had a stem cell transplant for acute myeloid leukemia, so the T cells may come from the graft donor.

The CDR3 DNA reads as TGCAGTGCTAGTCTGGGGGGGGGACACAATGAGCAGTTCTTC. Its translation is CSASLGGGHNEQFF. This chain connects TRBV20-1 to TRBJ2-1, with 7 positions matching TRBD2. Germline-derived CDR1 and CDR2 are DFQATT and SNEGSKA (reference sequence). The CDR3 extends over 14 amino acids. Trimming removed 3 bases from V and 5 bases from J; junction bases left unmatched: 7.

J is TRBJ1-6 and V is TRBV7-6, with D unresolved. Germline V gene sequence: CDR1 SGHVS, CDR2 FNYEAQ. The CDR3 spans 16 residues. V was trimmed by 2 bases and J by 10 bases, leaving 18 bases between them. The CDR3 bases are TGTGCCAGCAGCTTACGGGAGGGTGGTAGCGACTCACCCCTCCACTTT. It encodes CASSLREGGSDSPLHF.

This clonotype has at least ten counts. The chain has TRBV7-2 and TRBJ1-6, with D maybe TRBD1 (5 bases). V was cut by 2 bases and J by 7 bases, with 9 bases left in between. Germline values: CDR1 SGHTA, CDR2 FQGNSA. The CDR3 is made up of 14 amino acids. The CDR3 bases are TGTGCCAGCAGCTTACAGGGCGGGAATTCACCCCTCCACTTT. Amino acids: CASSLQGGNSPLHF.

This clonotype occurred a few times. The V call is TRBV20-1, the J call TRBJ1-1, with D possibly matching TRBD1 (6 bases). Trimming stripped 3 bases from V and 3 bases from J, with 11 bases between. Germline V gives CDR1 DFQATT, CDR2 SNEGSKA (reference sequence). CDR3 length: 13 residues. Here the CDR3 reads CSARAGAYTEAFF. In DNA, the CDR3 is TGCAGTGCTAGGGCGGGGGCCTACACTGAAGCTTTCTTT.

This clonotype was seen a handful of times. The chain carries TRBV19 and TRBJ1-5; 8 bases agree with TRBD1. V shed 3 bases, J shed 9 bases, and the junction held 10 bases outside the gene matches. The CDR3 spans 15 residues. CDR1 and CDR2 from the germline V gene are LNHDA and SQIVND (reference sequence). The DNA of the CDR3 is TGTGCCAGTAGTATGGCCGGGACAGGAAAGGTGCCCCAGCATTTT. This translates into CASSMAGTGKVPQHF.

The CDR3 protein is CASSLFAGNGQPQHF. DNA of the CDR3: TGTGCCAGCAGTTTATTTGCAGGGAATGGTCAGCCCCAGCATTTT. The chain recombines TRBV12-3 or TRBV12-4 with TRBJ1-5, with a tentative D call TRBD1 (5 bases). The CDR3 extends over 15 amino acids. The germline V and J ends were trimmed by 2 bases and 6 bases, with 14 bases remaining between them.

Ten or more counts support this clonotype. This chain links TRBV20-1 with TRBJ2-7; D perhaps matches TRBD2 (5 bases). CDR1 DFQATT and CDR2 SNEGSKA come from the germline V gene (reference sequence). The CDR3 is 13 amino acids. Between the trimmed V and J ends, which lost 3 bases and 0 bases, there was a span of 9 bases. The CDR3: CSASGVPSYEQYF. The CDR3 DNA reads TGCAGTGCTAGCGGGGTGCCCTCCTACGAGCAGTACTTC.

This clonotype has a count of ten or more. The rearrangement uses TRBV5-1 and TRBJ1-1; tentatively, D is TRBD1 (6 bases). The germline V gene encodes CDR1 SGHRS and CDR2 YFSETQ. CDR3 length: 14 residues. V was trimmed by 3 bases and J by 1 base, leaving 10 bases between them. The CDR3, as DNA: TGCGCCAGCAGCTCGCGACAGGAGAACACTGAAGCTTTCTTT. This codes for CASSSRQENTEAFF.

This clonotype was seen ten or more times. The rearrangement links TRBV5-1 to TRBJ1-1; D gene unclear. This CDR3 spans 14 amino acids. Trimming pared 0 bases from V and 0 bases from J, leaving 6 bases between. The germline V gene has CDR1 SGHRS and CDR2 YFSETQ. CDR3 in amino acids: CASSLVTVNTEAFF. The CDR3 nucleotides are TGCGCCAGCAGCTTGGTGACGGTGAACACTGAAGCTTTCTTT.

In this sample, this clonotype turned up a few times. This sequence joins TRBV18 and TRBJ1-1; D might be TRBD1 (5 bases). CDR3 length: 14 amino acids. The V and J ends lost 5 bases and 1 base respectively, with 11 bases between them. Germline CDR1 is KGHSH and CDR2 is LQKENI. The CDR3 loop is CASSSQERNTEAFF. CDR3 in DNA: TGTGCCAGCTCATCACAGGAGAGGAACACTGAAGCTTTCTTT. The full variable domain, with the rest looked up from reference TRBV18 and TRBJ1-1, is NAGVMQNPRHLVRRRGQEARLRCSPMKGHSHVYWYRQLPEEGLKFMVYLQKENIIDESGMPKERFSAEFPKEGPSILRIQQVVRGDSAAYFCASSSQERNTEAFFGQGTRLTVV.

A few counts support this clonotype. The V gene is TRBV9, the J gene TRBJ2-2; 9 nucleotides agree with TRBD2. Per germline, CDR1 SGDLS and CDR2 YYNGEE. The CDR3 is made up of 14 amino acids. The V and J ends lost 6 bases and 6 bases, in that order; junction bases with no gene match: 6. The CDR3: CASTFSGGAGELFF. In DNA form, the CDR3 reads TGTGCCAGCACCTTTAGCGGGGGAGCCGGGGAGCTGTTTTTT.

The chain combines TRBV20-1 with TRBJ2-2; D gene unclear. The CDR3 runs to 13 residues. V was trimmed by 1 base and J by 5 bases, leaving 8 bases between them. Germline assignment: CDR1 DFQATT and CDR2 SNEGSKA (reference sequence). The DNA of the CDR3 is TGCAGTGCTAGAGCCGCAGAAACCGGGGAGCTGTTTTTT. Translation gives CSARAAETGELFF.

The chain uses TRBV12-3 or TRBV12-4 and TRBJ1-2, with 7 nucleotides matching TRBD1. The length of the CDR3 is 16 residues. J gave up 4 bases and V 2 bases, and 10 bases lay outside the gene matches. DNA for the CDR3: TGTGCCAGCAGTTTACCGCGGGACAGCAATCCCTATGGCTACACCTTC. Protein sequence: CASSLPRDSNPYGYTF.

This clonotype was detected many times. V is TRBV20-1 and J is TRBJ2-5; D is ambiguous. The CDR3 extends over 15 amino acids. Germline assignment: CDR1 DFQATT and CDR2 SNEGSKA (reference sequence). V lost 0 bases and J 1 base, leaving 12 bases between the germline ends. The CDR3 DNA is TGCAGTGCTAGAGATCTGCAGGTCTTCCAAGAGACCCAGTACTTC. Translating gives CSARDLQVFQETQYF.

This clonotype was detected ten times or more. The genes are TRBV4-1 and TRBJ2-7; weak D call: TRBD1 (5 bases). CDR3 length: 14 residues. Trimming cost V 1 base and J 7 bases, with 14 bases left between them. Germline V gene data show CDR1 as MGHRA and CDR2 as YSYEKL. The CDR3 sequence is CASSQGAGLSEQYF. CDR3 DNA: TGCGCCAGCAGCCAAGGCGCAGGGCTTTCGGAGCAGTACTTC.

This clonotype was observed at least ten times. V usage is TRBV6-5 and J usage is TRBJ2-7; D may correspond to TRBD1 or TRBD2 (5 bases each). Trimming stripped 10 bases from V and 2 bases from J, with 12 bases between. The CDR3 runs 12 residues. CDR1 and CDR2 (germline): MNHEY, SVGAGI. The CDR3 DNA sequence: TGTGCCACTAAGGGACGGACCTACGAGCAGTACGTC. Translated: CATKGRTYEQYV.

This clonotype has ten or more counts. The V gene is TRBV6-5, the J gene TRBJ1-5; D is unclear. Germline V gene lookup returns CDR1 MNHEY and CDR2 SVGAGI. This CDR3 is 17 amino acids long. The germline V and J ends were trimmed by 3 bases and 0 bases, with 15 bases remaining between them. In nucleotides, the CDR3 is TGTGCCAGCAGTTATCCCGACTGGATTTATAGCAATCAGCCCCAGCATTTT. This gives the protein CASSYPDWIYSNQPQHF.

The V gene is TRBV10-3, the J gene TRBJ2-7; 8 bases line up with TRBD1. CDR1 is ENHRY and CDR2 is SYGVKD in the germline V gene. The length of the CDR3 is 16 residues. V was pared by 1 base and J by 5 bases, with 10 bases of the junction left unmatched. The CDR3 bases are TGTGCCATCAGTGAGTTTGGCTGGACAGGGTCCCACGAGCAGTACTTC. This codes for CAISEFGWTGSHEQYF.

This clonotype was recorded at least ten times. This chain joins TRBV5-5 and TRBJ2-3; 9 positions match TRBD1. Losses at the gene ends were 4 bases for V and 6 bases for J; bases not matched to a gene: 12. From germline, CDR1 is SGHKS and CDR2 YYEKEE (reference sequence). The length of the CDR3 is 16 residues. The CDR3 sequence: CASSGRDRVFSDTQYF. The CDR3 nucleotides are TGTGCCAGCAGCGGCCGGGACAGGGTGTTTTCGGATACGCAGTATTTT.

This clonotype appeared a few times. The chain is built from TRBV7-2 and TRBJ2-1; 9 nucleotides agree with TRBD2. This CDR3 has 14 amino acids. CDR1 and CDR2 (germline): SGHTA, FQGNSA. V was clipped by 5 bases and J by 9 bases; unmatched bases: 8. CDR3 sequence: CASSRTIAGAEQFF. CDR3 bases: TGTGCCAGCAGCCGCACCATAGCGGGGGCTGAGCAGTTCTTC.

V gene TRBV7-9 combines with J gene TRBJ1-1, with D perhaps matching TRBD1 (5 bases). CDR3 size: 13 residues. Germline V gene data show CDR1 as SEHNR and CDR2 as FQNEAQ (reference sequence). Trimming pared 5 bases from V and 6 bases from J, leaving 13 bases between. The CDR3 DNA sequence: TGTGCCAGCAGCCATCGGGGGTGGCCTGAAGCTTTCTTT. This encodes CASSHRGWPEAFF. The entire variable domain, with the rest obtained from reference TRBV7-9 and TRBJ1-1, is as follows: DTGVSQNPRHKITKRGQNVTFRCDPISEHNRLYWYRQTLGQGPEFLTYFQNEAQLEKSRLLSDRFSAERPKGSFSTLEIQRTEQGDSAMYLCASSHRGWPEAFFGQGTRLTVV.

The sample holds a few counts of this clonotype. The chain is built from TRBV9 and TRBJ2-1; D might be TRBD1 or TRBD2, each matching 5 bases. Trimming left V 0 bases short and J 9 bases short, with 7 bases between. The germline V gene encodes CDR1 SGDLS and CDR2 YYNGEE. CDR3 length equals 12 residues. The CDR3 spells CASSVGGTEQFF. The CDR3 DNA reads as TGTGCCAGCAGCGTAGGGGGGACTGAGCAGTTCTTC.

This clonotype came up many times. The chain combines TRBV5-1 with TRBJ2-3; 7 bases align to TRBD1. CDR3 length: 18 amino acids. Trimming took 3 bases from V and 2 from J; bases not matched to a gene: 15. Germline V gene data show CDR1 as SGHRS and CDR2 as YFSETQ. Written as DNA, the CDR3 is TGCGCCAGCAGCTCTTTCACAGGAGACAGGGCTCCCACAGATACGCAGTATTTT. Protein: CASSSFTGDRAPTDTQYF.

The genes are TRBV6-1 and TRBJ1-1; D unresolved. V lost 3 bases and J lost 0, with 11 bases in between. The CDR3 has 15 amino acids. CDR1 is MNHNS, CDR2 SASEGT, per germline. This CDR3 reads CASSEARSLNTEAFF. The CDR3 DNA reads TGTGCCAGCAGTGAGGCCAGGTCTCTGAACACTGAAGCTTTCTTT.